This T cell receptor beta chain was sequenced during a study of T cell changes during pregnancy in multiple sclerosis. Trimming removed 0 bases at V and 4 bases at J, with 12 bases between. Germline CDR1 reads LGHNA; CDR2 reads YSLEER. CDR3 length: 15 residues. Data came from immunoSEQ multiplex PCR; TCRdb stores just in-frame clones and leaves some out. Of approximately 94,000 clones listed, roughly 90% were seen once; the top ten hold about 2%. The receptor comes from a female donor with multiple sclerosis, enrolled in a pregnancy study. The V and J genes are TRBV4-3 and TRBJ1-2; D uncertain. Sequences were derived from peripheral blood, sampled after pregnancy. CDR3 DNA: TGCGCCAGCAGCCAAGATTCCAGGCCCCTCTATGGCTACACCTTC. Amino acid sequence: CASSQDSRPLYGYTF.